The 10 T cell receptor beta chains below were found in one sample sequenced in a study of blood T cell repertoires in COVID-19. TCRdb's table, derived via immunoSEQ multiplex PCR, lists solely in-frame clones and lacks some. Seen here are 150,000 to 200,000 clones, under 85% observed once, and the top ten hold 7.6%. Sequencing used peripheral blood. These receptors were collected from a woman in her sixties or seventies with COVID-19, enrolled during active disease.

This clone was counted only a few times. V gene TRBV7-2 combines with J gene TRBJ2-7, with D uncertain. The CDR3 consists of 14 residues. CDR1 is SGHTA, CDR2 FQGNSA, per germline. V dropped 0 bases and J dropped 2 bases, with 8 bases sitting between them. The CDR3 DNA sequence: TGTGCCAGCAGCTTAGCTACCAGAACCTACGAGCAGTACTTC. Translated, it gives CASSLATRTYEQYF. Full variable domain (rest looked up from reference TRBV7-2 and TRBJ2-7): GAGVSQSPSNKVTEKGKDVELRCDPISGHTALYWYRQSLGQGLEFLIYFQGNSAPDKSGLPSDRFSAERTGGSVSTLTIQRTQQEDSAVYLCASSLATRTYEQYFGPGTRLTVT.

V is TRBV7-9 and J is TRBJ2-5; 8 positions agree with TRBD1. The CDR3 extends over 14 amino acids. Per germline, CDR1 SEHNR and CDR2 FQNEAQ (reference sequence). The trim removed 4 bases at V and 4 bases at J, leaving 5 bases unmatched. The CDR3 sequence: CASSSPQGGETQYF. In nucleotides, the CDR3 is TGTGCCAGCAGCTCCCCACAGGGGGGAGAGACCCAGTACTTC. Together with reference TRBV7-9 and TRBJ2-5, the CDR3 gives the full variable domain: DTGVSQNPRHKITKRGQNVTFRCDPISEHNRLYWYRQTLGQGPEFLTYFQNEAQLEKSRLLSDRFSAERPKGSFSTLEIQRTEQGDSAMYLCASSSPQGGETQYFGPGTRLLVL.

The chain carries TRBV5-6 and TRBJ2-5, with TRBD2 identical over 10 bases. Unmatched junction bases numbered 7, after V lost 3 bases and J lost 5 bases. The CDR3 runs 15 residues. Per germline, CDR1 SGHDT and CDR2 YYEEEE. The CDR3 coding sequence is TGTGCCAGCAGCTCCCTAGCGGGAGTGGTTGAGACCCAGTACTTC. Translating it yields CASSSLAGVVETQYF.

This chain links TRBV27 with TRBJ1-4; possible D gene TRBD1, 6 bases. This CDR3 region has 15 residues. Germline V gives CDR1 MNHEY, CDR2 SMNVEV (reference sequence). The V gene lost 2 bases and the J gene lost 6 bases, with 13 bases spanning the gap. The CDR3 protein is CASSLEQGTHEKLFF. CDR3 coding DNA: TGTGCCAGCAGTTTAGAACAGGGCACCCATGAAAAACTGTTTTTT.

This clone was observed a handful of times. The chain recombines TRBV2 with TRBJ2-3; TRBD1 is a possible D gene (5 bases). V was pared by 7 bases and J by 4 bases, with 9 bases between. Germline lookup yields CDR1 SNHLY and CDR2 FYNNEI. The CDR3 extends over 12 amino acids. The DNA of the CDR3 is TGTGCCAGCAATACAGGCCCAGATACGCAGTATTTT. It is translated as CASNTGPDTQYF.

This rearrangement joins TRBV3-1 (or the pseudogene TRBV3-2) to TRBJ2-1; 8 bases fit TRBD2. CDR3 length: 17 amino acids. Trimming at V came to 0 bases and at J to 7 bases, leaving 11 bases not matched to a gene. Germline-derived CDR1 and CDR2 are LGHDT and YNNKEL (reference sequence). The CDR3 region is CASSQDLPGGPRNEQFF. DNA for the CDR3: TGTGCCAGCAGCCAAGATCTCCCGGGAGGGCCGAGAAATGAGCAGTTCTTC.

The J gene is TRBJ1-3, the V gene TRBV7-2; D is ambiguous. The CDR3 consists of 15 residues. Between the trimmed V and J ends, which lost 3 bases and 0 bases, there was a span of 9 bases. Germline CDR1 SGHTA, CDR2 FQGNSA. The CDR3 nucleotides are TGTGCCAGCAGCTTTCAGGTGACCTCTGGAAACACCATATATTTT. It codes for CASSFQVTSGNTIYF.

CDR3: CASSLSAGSLSTDTQYF. The CDR3 region has the DNA TGTGCCAGCAGCTTGTCGGCAGGGTCCCTTAGCACAGATACGCAGTATTTT. The chain uses TRBV5-4 and TRBJ2-3; TRBD1 might be the D (5 bases). The CDR3 spans 17 residues. The V gene's germline CDR1 is SGHNT and CDR2 YYREEE (reference sequence). Deletions cut 1 base from V and 0 bases from J, with 15 bases between.

In this sample, this clone turned up once. The genes are TRBV7-6 and TRBJ1-1, with D hard to call. This CDR3 contains 13 residues. With 4 bases removed from V and 4 bases from J, the gap between germline ends came to 10 bases. From germline, CDR1 is SGHVS and CDR2 FNYEAQ. In nucleotides, the CDR3 is TGTGCCAGCAGCTACGACAAGGTCACTGAAGCTTTCTTT. Its translation: CASSYDKVTEAFF.

J is TRBJ2-1 and V is TRBV19, with D maybe TRBD1 (6 bases). V lost 5 bases, J lost 8 bases, and 22 bases lay in between. Germline values: CDR1 LNHDA, CDR2 SQIVND (reference sequence). The CDR3 extends over 16 amino acids. For the CDR3, the DNA is TGTGCCAGTAGTCTGAAGGGGGACCTTACTAGTTATGAGCAGTTCTTC. It specifies CASSLKGDLTSYEQFF.